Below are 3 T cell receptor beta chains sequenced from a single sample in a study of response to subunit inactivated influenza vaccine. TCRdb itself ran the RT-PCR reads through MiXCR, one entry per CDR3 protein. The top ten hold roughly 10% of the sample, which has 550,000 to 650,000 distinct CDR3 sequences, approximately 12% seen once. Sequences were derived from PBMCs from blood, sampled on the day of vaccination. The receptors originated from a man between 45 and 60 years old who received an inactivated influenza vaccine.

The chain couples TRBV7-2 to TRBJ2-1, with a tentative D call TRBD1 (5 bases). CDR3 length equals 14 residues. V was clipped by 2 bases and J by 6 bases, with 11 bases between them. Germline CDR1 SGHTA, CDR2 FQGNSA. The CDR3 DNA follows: TGTGCCAGCAGCTTAAGTGCCAGGGTCAATGAGCAGTTCTTC. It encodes CASSLSARVNEQFF.

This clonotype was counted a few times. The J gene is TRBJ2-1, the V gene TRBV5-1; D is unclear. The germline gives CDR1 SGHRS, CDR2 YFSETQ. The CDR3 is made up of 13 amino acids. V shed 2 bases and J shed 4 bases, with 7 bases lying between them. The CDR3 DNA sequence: TGCGCCAGCAGCTTCGACACTTACAATGAGCAGTTCTTC. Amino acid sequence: CASSFDTYNEQFF. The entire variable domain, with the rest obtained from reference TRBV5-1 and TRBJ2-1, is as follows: KAGVTQTPRYLIKTRGQQVTLSCSPISGHRSVSWYQQTPGQGLQFLFEYFSETQRNKGNFPGRFSGRQFSNSRSEMNVSTLELGDSALYLCASSFDTYNEQFFGPGTRLTVL.

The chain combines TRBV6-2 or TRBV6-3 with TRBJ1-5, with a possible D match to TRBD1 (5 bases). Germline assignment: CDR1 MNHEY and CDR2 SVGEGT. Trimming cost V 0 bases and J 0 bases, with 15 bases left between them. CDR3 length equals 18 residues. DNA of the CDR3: TGTGCCAGCAGTTACTCGCTTACAGGTCATAGTAGCAATCAGCCCCAGCATTTT. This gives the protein CASSYSLTGHSSNQPQHF.